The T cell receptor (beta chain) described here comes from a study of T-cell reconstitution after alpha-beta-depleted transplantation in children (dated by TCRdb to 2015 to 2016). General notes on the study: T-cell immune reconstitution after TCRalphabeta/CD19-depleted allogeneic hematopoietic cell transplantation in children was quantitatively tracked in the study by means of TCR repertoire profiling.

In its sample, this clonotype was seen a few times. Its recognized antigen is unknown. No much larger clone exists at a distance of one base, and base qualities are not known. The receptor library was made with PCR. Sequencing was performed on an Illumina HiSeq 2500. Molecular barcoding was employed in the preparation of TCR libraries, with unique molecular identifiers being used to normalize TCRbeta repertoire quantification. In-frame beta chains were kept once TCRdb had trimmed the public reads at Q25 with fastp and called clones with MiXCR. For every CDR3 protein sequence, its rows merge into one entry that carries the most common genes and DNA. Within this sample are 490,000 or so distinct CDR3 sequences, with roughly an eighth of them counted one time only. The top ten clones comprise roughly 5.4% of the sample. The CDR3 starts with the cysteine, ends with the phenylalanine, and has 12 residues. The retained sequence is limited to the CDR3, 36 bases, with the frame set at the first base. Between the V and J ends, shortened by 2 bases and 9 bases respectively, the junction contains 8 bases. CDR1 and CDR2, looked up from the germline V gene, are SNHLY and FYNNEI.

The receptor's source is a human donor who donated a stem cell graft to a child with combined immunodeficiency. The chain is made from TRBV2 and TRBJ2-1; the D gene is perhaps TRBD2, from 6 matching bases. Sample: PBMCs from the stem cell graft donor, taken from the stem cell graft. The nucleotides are TGTGCCAGCAGTGAAACTAGCACTGAGCAGTTCTTC. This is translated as CASSETSTEQFF.